One sample yielded the 3 T cell receptor beta chains listed below, sequenced in a study of long-term antiretroviral therapy in people with HIV. It was version v3.0 of the immunoSEQ assay that was run at survey level. TCRdb keeps only in-frame clones here, not all; method: immunoSEQ multiplex PCR. The sample includes around 15,000 clones, under 90% of them seen just once. This sample comprised unsorted PBMCs, obtained 0.1 years after starting antiretroviral therapy. These receptors originate from a man aged 18 to 29 with HIV.

The chain has TRBV11-3 and TRBJ1-1, with D uncertain. Trimming cost V 1 base and J 1 base, with 4 bases left between them. In germline, CDR1 is SGHNT, CDR2 YENEEA. The CDR3 consists of 13 residues. This chain's CDR3 is CASSLAGNTEAFF. DNA for the CDR3: TGTGCCAGCAGCTTAGCAGGGAACACTGAAGCTTTCTTT.

The genes are TRBV6-5 and TRBJ2-2; 7 nucleotides agree with TRBD2. With 2 bases clipped from V and 6 bases from J, the junction kept 6 bases outside the gene matches. The CDR3 is 15 amino acids. From germline, CDR1 is MNHEY and CDR2 SVGAGI. This CDR3 is CASSYRSGGSGELFF. DNA for the CDR3: TGTGCCAGCAGTTACCGGTCGGGAGGTTCCGGGGAGCTGTTTTTT.

The V call is TRBV9, the J call TRBJ2-2; D gene unclear. The CDR3 covers 13 residues. Germline CDR1 and CDR2: SGDLS and YYNGEE. V lost 7 bases and J 3 bases, leaving 10 bases between the germline ends. The CDR3 nucleotides are TGTGCCAGCGGTCATGGGGACACCGGGGAGCTGTTTTTT. It translates to CASGHGDTGELFF. The entire variable domain, with the rest obtained from reference TRBV9 and TRBJ2-2, is as follows: DSGVTQTPKHLITATGQRVTLRCSPRSGDLSVYWYQQSLDQGLQFLIQYYNGEERAKGNILERFSAQQFPDLHSELNLSSLELGDSALYFCASGHGDTGELFFGEGSRLTVL.